What follows are 24 T cell receptor beta chains derived from one specimen sequenced in a study of blood T cell repertoires in COVID-19. Assay used: immunoSEQ multiplex PCR; TCRdb lists only in-frame clones, some missing. The sample comprises 150,000 to 200,000 clones, just over 85% of which are singletons, and more than 7.5% rests with the top ten. Sequencing was done on a sample of peripheral blood. The receptors come from a man aged 45-65 years with active or convalescent COVID-19.

V gene TRBV6-1 combines with J gene TRBJ2-7; possible D gene TRBD2, 6 bases. CDR1 is MNHNS, CDR2 SASEGT, per germline. There are 15 residues in the CDR3. Deletions cut 0 bases from V and 6 bases from J, with 15 bases between. The CDR3 is CASSEAGGVGREQYF. CDR3 bases: TGTGCCAGCAGTGAAGCCGGGGGTGTGGGGCGCGAGCAGTACTTC.

The chain combines TRBV12-3 or TRBV12-4 with TRBJ1-3; TRBD1 matches 7 bases. Unmatched junction bases numbered 4, after V lost 6 bases and J lost 8 bases. This CDR3 contains 12 residues. The CDR3 sequence is CASSRQGHTIYF. CDR3 coding DNA: TGTGCCAGCAGCAGACAGGGACACACCATATATTTT.

This clone was counted only a few times. V and J are TRBV7-9 and TRBJ1-1; TRBD1 might be the D (6 bases). The germline V gene has CDR1 SEHNR and CDR2 FQNEAQ (reference sequence). Deletions cut 5 bases from V and 1 base from J, with 11 bases between. The CDR3 has 14 amino acids. The DNA for the CDR3 is TGTGCCAGCAGCCCCCAGGGGTCGAACACTGAAGCTTTCTTT. Translation: CASSPQGSNTEAFF.

The chain combines TRBV10-1 with TRBJ2-3; 7 positions agree with TRBD2. Per the germline V gene, CDR1 is WNHNN and CDR2 is SYGVQD (reference sequence). The CDR3 has 15 residues. Losses at the gene ends were 2 bases for V and 1 base for J; bases not matched to a gene: 3. The CDR3 nucleotides are TGCGCCAGCAGTGAGCTAGCGGACCGCACAGATACGCAGTATTTT. Residues: CASSELADRTDTQYF.

This chain connects TRBV6-5 to TRBJ1-3, with D perhaps matching TRBD1 (5 bases). CDR3 length: 13 residues. V lost 2 bases to trimming and J lost 10 bases, with 12 bases between them. CDR1 is MNHEY, CDR2 SVGAGI, per germline. The CDR3: CASSYGAQGTIYF. Here the CDR3 DNA reads TGTGCCAGCAGTTACGGGGCCCAAGGTACCATATATTTT.

The chain combines TRBV6-5 with TRBJ2-5; 11 bases map to TRBD2. There are 16 residues in the CDR3. Germline V gene data show CDR1 as MNHEY and CDR2 as SVGAGI. V gave up 2 bases and J gave up 1 base; unmatched junction bases: 3. This CDR3 is CASSYRTSGGQETQYF. The CDR3 DNA sequence: TGTGCCAGCAGTTACAGAACTAGCGGGGGCCAAGAGACCCAGTACTTC.

The chain is built from TRBV10-3 and TRBJ2-5; 12 bases are a match to TRBD2. The CDR3 totals 15 residues. Trimming at V came to 3 bases and at J to 3 bases, leaving 2 bases not matched to a gene. Germline CDR1 reads ENHRY; CDR2 reads SYGVKD. CDR3 amino acids: CAISDGLAGKETQYF. CDR3 in DNA: TGTGCCATCAGTGATGGACTAGCGGGGAAAGAGACCCAGTACTTC.

The chain recombines TRBV10-1 with TRBJ2-7; the D gene is possibly TRBD2 (6 bases). There are 14 residues in the CDR3. CDR1 is WNHNN and CDR2 is SYGVQD in the germline V gene (reference sequence). Trimming pared 6 bases from V and 1 base from J, leaving 13 bases between. CDR3 in amino acids: CASSPGAVSYEQYF. CDR3 DNA: TGCGCCAGCAGCCCGGGAGCTGTATCCTACGAGCAGTACTTC.

The chain is built from TRBV30 and TRBJ1-1; maybe TRBD1 (5 bases). The germline V and J ends were trimmed by 2 bases and 5 bases, with 12 bases remaining between them. CDR3 size: 13 residues. Germline CDR1 and CDR2: GTSNPN and SVGIG (reference sequence). The CDR3 sequence: CAWSRRGRTEAFF. In DNA, the CDR3 is TGTGCCTGGAGTAGGAGGGGCCGGACTGAAGCTTTCTTT.

This sequence joins TRBV30 and TRBJ2-1; D unresolved. From germline, CDR1 is GTSNPN and CDR2 SVGIG (reference sequence). The CDR3 spans 14 residues. V was clipped by 1 base and J by 6 bases, with 13 bases between them. The CDR3 loop is CAWSANPLVNEQFF. CDR3 DNA: TGTGCCTGGAGTGCTAACCCGCTTGTCAATGAGCAGTTCTTC.

The chain has TRBV19 and TRBJ2-1; 9 bases agree with TRBD2. The V segment lost 6 bases and the J segment 7 bases; nucleotides outside the gene matches: 4. From germline, CDR1 is LNHDA and CDR2 SQIVND (reference sequence). The CDR3 spans 13 residues. The CDR3 here is CASRGTSRNEQFF. CDR3 sequence (DNA): TGTGCCAGTAGGGGGACTAGCAGAAATGAGCAGTTCTTC.

This chain links TRBV7-2 with TRBJ1-6; D gene unclear. Germline loops: CDR1 SGHTA, CDR2 FQGNSA. The CDR3 is 14 amino acids. The V gene lost 4 bases and the J gene lost 0 bases, with 4 bases spanning the gap. CDR3 coding DNA: TGTGCCAGCAGCTCGAGCTCCTATAATTCACCCCTCCACTTT. It encodes CASSSSSYNSPLHF. The full variable domain, its missing parts supplied by reference TRBV7-2 and TRBJ1-6, is GAGVSQSPSNKVTEKGKDVELRCDPISGHTALYWYRQSLGQGLEFLIYFQGNSAPDKSGLPSDRFSAERTGGSVSTLTIQRTQQEDSAVYLCASSSSSYNSPLHFGNGTRLTVT.

CDR3 region: CASSQDWEGGYTF. The CDR3 DNA follows: TGCGCCAGCAGCCAAGATTGGGAGGGTGGCTACACCTTC. The chain recombines TRBV4-3 with TRBJ1-2, with no clear D. The V and J ends lost 0 bases and 7 bases respectively, with 9 bases between them. Germline CDR1 LGHNA, CDR2 YSLEER. The CDR3 sequence is 13 residues long.

This clone was recorded only once. The chain employs TRBV28 and TRBJ2-7; a possible D gene is TRBD2 (5 bases). V lost 5 bases and J lost 2, with 10 bases in between. The CDR3 contains 13 residues. In germline, CDR1 is MDHEN, CDR2 SYDVKM. DNA of the CDR3: TGTGCCAGCAGTCCCGACTACGCCTACGAGCAGTACTTC. It yields the protein CASSPDYAYEQYF.

This clone was counted once. J is TRBJ2-2 and V is TRBV7-3; D is possibly TRBD1 (7 bases). The CDR3 contains 16 residues. Between the trimmed V and J ends, which lost 5 bases and 6 bases, there was a span of 19 bases. The germline gives CDR1 SGHTA, CDR2 FQGTGA. The CDR3 is CASSPIGGGLPGELFF. CDR3 in DNA: TGTGCCAGCAGCCCGATTGGAGGGGGCCTTCCCGGGGAGCTGTTTTTT.

This rearrangement joins TRBV5-5 to TRBJ1-1; 7 bases are shared with TRBD1. Germline loops: CDR1 SGHKS, CDR2 YYEKEE (reference sequence). There are 18 residues in the CDR3. V shed 0 bases, J shed 3 bases, and the junction held 14 bases outside the gene matches. CDR3 nucleotides: TGTGCCAGCAGCTTGGTTCTACGGGCAGGGGGTTTCGACACTGAAGCTTTCTTT. It codes for CASSLVLRAGGFDTEAFF.

This clone came up once. The V and J genes are TRBV5-5 and TRBJ1-3, with D unclear. The length of the CDR3 is 14 residues. V lost 0 bases to trimming and J lost 0 bases, with 4 bases between them. The V gene's germline CDR1 is SGHKS and CDR2 YYEKEE (reference sequence). The CDR3 is CASSLDISGNTIYF. CDR3 sequence (DNA): TGTGCCAGCAGCTTGGACATCTCTGGAAACACCATATATTTT. The full variable domain, with the rest looked up from reference TRBV5-5 and TRBJ1-3, is DAGVTQSPTHLIKTRGQQVTLRCSPISGHKSVSWYQQVLGQGPQFIFQYYEKEERGRGNFPDRFSARQFPNYSSELNVNALLLGDSALYLCASSLDISGNTIYFGEGSWLTVV.

The V call is TRBV5-4, the J call TRBJ2-1, with TRBD2 matching 14 bases. Germline trimming cut 0 bases from V and 9 bases from J; bases unmatched to any gene: 8. The CDR3 length is 17 residues. In germline, CDR1 is SGHNT, CDR2 YYREEE (reference sequence). The CDR3 spells CASSLGRGLAGEGEQFF. The CDR3 DNA reads TGTGCCAGCAGCTTGGGGCGGGGACTAGCGGGGGAGGGTGAGCAGTTCTTC.

The genes are TRBV5-6 and TRBJ2-5, with TRBD1 matching 10 bases. The CDR3 is 16 residues long. The ends lost 4 bases at V and 5 bases at J; junction bases unmatched: 11. Germline CDR1 and CDR2: SGHDT and YYEEEE. The CDR3 loop reads CASSQLTGGVLETQYF. CDR3 nucleotide sequence: TGTGCCAGCAGCCAACTGACAGGGGGCGTTTTGGAGACCCAGTACTTC.

This sequence joins TRBV29-1 and TRBJ1-4; D possibly corresponds to TRBD1 (6 bases). The CDR3 runs to 13 residues. Looked up from germline, CDR1 is SQVTM and CDR2 is ANQGSEA. The chain's CDR3 is CIFMGQGWEKLFF. The CDR3 DNA is TGCATCTTTATGGGGCAGGGGTGGGAAAAACTGTTTTTT.

V usage is TRBV6-2 or TRBV6-3 and J usage is TRBJ1-2, with 9 bases matching TRBD1. There are 14 residues in the CDR3. Trimming cost V 4 bases and J 5 bases; bases outside gene matches: 5. CDR1 and CDR2 from the germline V gene are MNHEY and SVGEGT. CDR3 protein: CASSSGQGPYGYTF. The CDR3, as DNA: TGTGCCAGCAGTTCGGGACAGGGACCTTATGGCTACACCTTC.

Written as DNA, the CDR3 is TGCAGCGTTGAACCCGGGACAGGGGACCGAAAACTGTTTTTT. This sequence encodes CSVEPGTGDRKLFF. This chain connects TRBV29-1 to TRBJ1-4; 10 bases align to TRBD1. J gave up 10 bases and V 2 bases, and 7 bases lay outside the gene matches. Germline CDR1 SQVTM, CDR2 ANQGSEA. The CDR3 is 14 amino acids. Full variable domain (remainder filled in from reference TRBV29-1 and TRBJ1-4): SAVISQKPSRDICQRGTSLTIQCQVDSQVTMMFWYRQQPGQSLTLIATANQGSEATYESGFVIDKFPISRPNLTFSTLTVSNMSPEDSSIYLCSVEPGTGDRKLFFGSGTQLSVL.

This clone was picked up a small number of times. V usage is TRBV5-1 and J usage is TRBJ1-4; TRBD1 might be the D (5 bases). The CDR3 spans 13 residues. Germline V gene data show CDR1 as SGHRS and CDR2 as YFSETQ. Trimming cost V 0 bases and J 5 bases, with 5 bases left between them. CDR3 amino acids: CASSLGQNEKLFF. CDR3 nucleotide sequence: TGCGCCAGCAGCTTGGGACAGAATGAAAAACTGTTTTTT.

The V call is TRBV5-4, the J call TRBJ2-2; 8 bases are shared with TRBD1. CDR3 length: 15 residues. CDR1 SGHNT and CDR2 YYREEE come from the germline V gene (reference sequence). V dropped 2 bases and J dropped 5; count of bases not matched to a gene: 5. CDR3 residues: CASSFGQGSTGELFF. The DNA for the CDR3 is TGTGCCAGCAGCTTCGGACAGGGCTCGACCGGGGAGCTGTTTTTT.